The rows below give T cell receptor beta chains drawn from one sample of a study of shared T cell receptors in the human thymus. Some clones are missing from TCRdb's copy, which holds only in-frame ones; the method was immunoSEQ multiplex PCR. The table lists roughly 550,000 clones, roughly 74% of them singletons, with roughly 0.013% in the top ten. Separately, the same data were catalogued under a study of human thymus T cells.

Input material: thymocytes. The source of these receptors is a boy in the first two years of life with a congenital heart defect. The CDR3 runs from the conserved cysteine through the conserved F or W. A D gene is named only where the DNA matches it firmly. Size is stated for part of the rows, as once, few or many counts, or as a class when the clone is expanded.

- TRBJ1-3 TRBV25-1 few CASSEEREPIYF TGTGCCAGCAGTGAAGAGCGTGAACCCATATATTTT
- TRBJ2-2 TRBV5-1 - CASSFDLGGELFF TGCGCCAGCAGCTTTGATCTAGGCGGGGAGCTGTTTTTT
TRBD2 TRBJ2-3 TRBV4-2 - CASSQDKREGLDTDTQYF TGTGCCAGCAGCCAAGATAAGCGGGAGGGACTCGATACAGATACGCAGTATTTT
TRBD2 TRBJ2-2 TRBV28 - CATAAGPANTGELFF TGTGCCACTGCAGCGGGGCCCGCGAACACCGGGGAGCTGTTTTTT
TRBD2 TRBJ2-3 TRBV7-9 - CASSFQVSGPGASTDTQYF TGTGCCAGCAGCTTCCAAGTTAGCGGGCCCGGTGCTAGCACAGATACGCAGTATTTT
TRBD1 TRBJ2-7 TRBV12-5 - CASAQRDRVLAPYEQYF TGTGCTAGTGCCCAGCGAGACAGGGTGCTAGCCCCCTACGAGCAGTACTTC
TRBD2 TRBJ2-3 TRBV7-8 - CASSLGLAGPSTDTQYF TGTGCCAGCAGCTTAGGACTAGCGGGACCGAGCACAGATACGCAGTATTTT
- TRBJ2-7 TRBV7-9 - CASSFRRVGVGYEQYF TGTGCCAGCAGCTTTCGCCGGGTGGGAGTCGGCTACGAGCAGTACTTC
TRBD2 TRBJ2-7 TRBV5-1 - CASSLGRLLAGPPRGQYF TGCGCCAGCAGCTTGGGGAGGCTACTAGCGGGGCCTCCTCGGGGGCAGTACTTC
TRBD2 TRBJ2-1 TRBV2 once CASSDYSGSPYNEQFF TGTGCCAGCAGCGATTATAGCGGGAGCCCCTACAATGAGCAGTTCTTC
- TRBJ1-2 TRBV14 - CASSQDRPGDKQGYTF TGTGCCAGCAGCCAAGATCGGCCAGGGGATAAGCAGGGCTACACCTTC
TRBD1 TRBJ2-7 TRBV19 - CASTPTGAEYEQYF TGTGCCAGTACTCCTACAGGGGCAGAGTACGAGCAGTACTTC
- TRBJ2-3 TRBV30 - CAWNYHRTGVDTQYF TGTGCCTGGAACTACCACCGGACTGGGGTGGATACGCAGTATTTT
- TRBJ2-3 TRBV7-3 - CASSPMSGRTTDTQYF TGTGCCAGCAGCCCCATGAGCGGACGAACCACAGATACGCAGTATTTT
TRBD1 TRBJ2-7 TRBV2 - CATTLGRQGLHEQYF TGTGCCACCACCCTAGGGCGACAGGGGTTGCACGAGCAGTACTTC
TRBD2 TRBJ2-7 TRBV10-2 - CASQGGLAGGPHEQYF TGCGCCAGCCAGGGGGGACTAGCGGGAGGGCCCCACGAGCAGTACTTC
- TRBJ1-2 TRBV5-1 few CASSLFRINYGYTF TGCGCCAGCAGCTTGTTTAGAATTAACTATGGCTACACCTTC
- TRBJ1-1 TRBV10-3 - CAISESREAFF TGTGCCATCAGTGAGTCCCGTGAAGCTTTCTTT
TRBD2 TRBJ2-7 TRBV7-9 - CASSLGLAGGPYEQYF TGTGCCAGCAGCTTAGGTCTAGCGGGAGGGCCCTACGAGCAGTACTTC
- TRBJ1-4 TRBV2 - CASSAPAGMDEKLFF TGTGCCAGCAGTGCCCCTGCAGGGATGGACGAAAAACTGTTTTTT
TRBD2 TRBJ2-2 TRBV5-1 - CASSPGASGRASYTGELFF TGCGCCAGCAGCCCTGGGGCTAGCGGGAGGGCCTCATACACCGGGGAGCTGTTTTTT
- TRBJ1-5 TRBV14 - CASSQDEYQPQHF TGTGCCAGCAGCCAAGACGAGTATCAGCCCCAGCATTTT
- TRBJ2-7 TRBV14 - CASSQPGLPPHSYEQYF TGTGCCAGCAGCCAACCGGGACTTCCCCCTCACTCCTACGAGCAGTACTTC
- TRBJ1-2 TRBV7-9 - CASSRWGGTQGRVNGYTF TGTGCCAGCAGCCGGTGGGGTGGCACCCAGGGAAGGGTGAATGGCTACACCTTC
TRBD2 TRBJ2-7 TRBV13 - CASSSSGGEQYF TGTGCCAGCAGCTCCTCCGGGGGGGAGCAGTACTTC
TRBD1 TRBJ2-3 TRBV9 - CASSGVRGTGQYF TGTGCCAGCAGCGGGGTCCGGGGGACAGGGCAGTATTTT
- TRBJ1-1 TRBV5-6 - CASSSPGDRAFF TGTGCCAGCAGCTCCCCGGGAGATAGAGCTTTCTTT
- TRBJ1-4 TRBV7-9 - CASSGEEKLFF TGTGCCAGCTCCGGGGAGGAAAAACTGTTTTTT
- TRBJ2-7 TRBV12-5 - CASGLVPRDTYEQYF TGTGCTAGTGGTTTGGTTCCCCGGGATACCTACGAGCAGTACTTC
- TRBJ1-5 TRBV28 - CASSLLGGQPQHF TGTGCCAGCAGTTTACTAGGGGGTCAGCCCCAGCATTTT
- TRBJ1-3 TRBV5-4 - CASSALTTQGSGNTIYF TGTGCCAGCAGCGCCTTGACAACCCAGGGGTCCGGAAACACCATATATTTT
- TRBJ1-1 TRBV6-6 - CASSLTQGINTEAFF TGTGCCAGCAGTCTTACACAGGGCATAAACACTGAAGCTTTCTTT
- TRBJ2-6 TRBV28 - CASSLQGPSPGANVLTF TGTGCCAGCAGTTTACAGGGTCCCTCACCTGGGGCCAACGTCCTGACTTTC
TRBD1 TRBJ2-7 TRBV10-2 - CASSGGQGHSYEQYF TGCGCCAGCAGTGGTGGACAGGGGCACTCCTACGAGCAGTACTTC
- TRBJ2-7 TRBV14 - CASSQAPGHINYEQYF TGTGCCAGCAGCCAGGCTCCGGGACATATCAACTACGAGCAGTACTTC
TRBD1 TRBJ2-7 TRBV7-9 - CASSSTGVHEQYF TGTGCCAGCAGCTCCACAGGGGTTCACGAGCAGTACTTC
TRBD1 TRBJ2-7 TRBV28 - CASSLRSGQGRYEQYF TGTGCCAGCAGTTTACGGTCGGGACAGGGTAGGTACGAGCAGTACTTC
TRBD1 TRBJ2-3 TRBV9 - CASSPRDRISTDTQYF TGTGCCAGCAGCCCCAGGGACAGGATTAGCACAGATACGCAGTATTTT
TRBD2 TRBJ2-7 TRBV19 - CATRLAGVSEQYF TGTGCCACCAGACTAGCGGGAGTGAGCGAGCAGTACTTC
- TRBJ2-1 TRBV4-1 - CASSQDQGSSNEQFF TGCGCCAGCAGCCAAGACCAGGGATCAAGCAATGAGCAGTTCTTC
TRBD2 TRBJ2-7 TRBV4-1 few CASSQPWGGRDEQYF TGCGCCAGCAGCCAACCCTGGGGCGGGAGGGACGAGCAGTACTTC
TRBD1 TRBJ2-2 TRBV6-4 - CASSGGQDNTGELFF TGTGCCAGCAGTGGCGGACAGGACAACACCGGGGAGCTGTTTTTT
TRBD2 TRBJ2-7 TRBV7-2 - CASSLDGLAGYEQYF TGTGCCAGCAGCTTAGATGGGTTAGCGGGGTACGAGCAGTACTTC
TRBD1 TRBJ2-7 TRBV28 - CAISTGGLYEQYF TGTGCCATTTCTACAGGGGGCCTCTACGAGCAGTACTTC
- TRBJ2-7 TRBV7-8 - CASSFMISGRWAYEQYF TGTGCCAGCAGCTTCATGATTAGCGGCCGATGGGCCTACGAGCAGTACTTC
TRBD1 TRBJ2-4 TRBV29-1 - CSVVQGALAKNIQYF TGCAGCGTCGTCCAGGGGGCTCTAGCCAAAAACATTCAGTACTTC
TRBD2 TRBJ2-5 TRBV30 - CAWSPHRASGNETQYF TGTGCCTGGAGTCCCCACCGGGCTAGCGGGAACGAGACCCAGTACTTC
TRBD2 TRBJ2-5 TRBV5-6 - CASSLRREARETQYF TGTGCCAGCAGCTTGAGGCGGGAGGCGAGGGAGACCCAGTACTTC
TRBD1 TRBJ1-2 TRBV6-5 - CASRPGQGAGYGYTF TGTGCCAGCAGGCCCGGACAGGGAGCAGGCTATGGCTACACCTTC
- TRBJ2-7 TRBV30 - CAWSVGEASSYEQYF TGTGCCTGGAGTGTAGGGGAGGCCTCGTCCTACGAGCAGTACTTC
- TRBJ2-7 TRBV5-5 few CASSSVFTYEQYF TGTGCCAGCAGCTCGGTCTTTACCTACGAGCAGTACTTC
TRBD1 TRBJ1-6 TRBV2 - CASSEGSGQVHSPLHF TGTGCCAGCAGTGAAGGATCGGGACAGGTCCATTCACCCCTCCACTTT